The sequence of this T cell receptor (beta chain) was determined in a study of vaccination and CD4 T cells after COVID-19. Overall study: Taking of post-vaccine samples occurred a median approximately 70 days after dose two (range 14 to 241). Study-level points and caveats: Median SARS-CoV-2-reactive clonotype numbers went up from around 21 to 38, but not significantly.

Indicated treatment: approximately nine-day PBMC culture with coronavirus spike peptide pools or control peptides (ViraFEST assay). The Oncomine TCR Beta short-read assay was what sequenced the DNA obtained from cultured CD4+ T cells. The authors extracted genomic DNA from cultured CD4+ T cells. TCRdb independently ran MiXCR on the PCR reads; one entry per CDR3 protein. The sample contains approximately 15,000 distinct CDR3 sequences, more than 65% of which appear only once. Regarding this clonotype: Its specificity is unknown.

What was sequenced was CD4+ T cells from blood, cultured in vitro. The receptor was isolated from a human donor who had recovered from COVID-19.

The CDR3 DNA reads as TGTGCCAGCATCCGCCGACTAGCGGAACAAGAGACCCAGTACTTC. Translation gives CASIRRLAEQETQYF. V is TRBV6-2 or TRBV6-3 and J is TRBJ2-5; 9 nucleotides match TRBD2. V trimming: 7 bases; J trimming: 2 bases; junction bases outside the gene matches: 8. The CDR3 is made up of 15 amino acids. In germline, CDR1 is MNHEY, CDR2 SVGEGT.